Listed below are T cell receptor beta chains from one sample, sequenced in a study of T cells expressing NK-cell markers. TCRdb reprocessed the 5' RACE reads, keeping one entry per CDR3 protein, no DNA. The clone table shows approximately 150,000 distinct CDR3 sequences, with the ten largest holding approximately 17%. The sample comprised blood T cells: a sorted CD56 or NKG2C T cell subset, CD4+ or CD8+ T cells, or bulk PBMC T cells (not recorded which). These receptors all stem from a woman between 18 and 70 years old in good health. Both conserved end residues are part of each CDR3. Fields, in order: V gene, J gene, CDR3 protein.

v_call: TRBV7-3
j_call: TRBJ2-3
cdr3_aa: CASSLDTEDTQYF

v_call: TRBV5-4
j_call: TRBJ2-5
cdr3_aa: CASSHQSGDQETQYF

v_call: TRBV29-1
j_call: TRBJ2-2
cdr3_aa: CSVTTGTVNTGELFF

v_call: TRBV4-2
j_call: TRBJ2-1
cdr3_aa: CASSQDRGRSYNEQFF

v_call: TRBV20-1
j_call: TRBJ2-1
cdr3_aa: CSARANSPGDEQFF

v_call: TRBV7-8
j_call: TRBJ2-1
cdr3_aa: CASSLRRAGVVSYNEQFF

v_call: TRBV11-2
j_call: TRBJ2-1
cdr3_aa: CASSLQRGEQFF

v_call: TRBV12-3/TRBV12-4
j_call: TRBJ2-7
cdr3_aa: CASTGTSGPYEQYF

v_call: TRBV2
j_call: TRBJ2-1
cdr3_aa: CASSEGNAASYNEQFF

v_call: TRBV7-3
j_call: TRBJ2-7
cdr3_aa: CASSFYGAGGDEQYF

v_call: TRBV18
j_call: TRBJ1-4
cdr3_aa: CASSPPTDREKLFF

v_call: TRBV12-3/TRBV12-4
j_call: TRBJ1-2
cdr3_aa: CASTPDRGRMDYGYTF

v_call: TRBV9
j_call: TRBJ2-1
cdr3_aa: CASSPQAGGPGNEQFF

v_call: TRBV20-1
j_call: TRBJ1-6
cdr3_aa: CSARSQGVTYSPLHF

v_call: TRBV12-3/TRBV12-4
j_call: TRBJ2-1
cdr3_aa: CASSRAGTAYNEQFF

v_call: TRBV20-1
j_call: TRBJ2-3
cdr3_aa: CSAPPTGAGTQYF

v_call: TRBV5-1
j_call: TRBJ2-7
cdr3_aa: CASSRRGWGSYEQYF

v_call: TRBV5-4
j_call: TRBJ2-3
cdr3_aa: CASSSSIAGGSTDTQYF

v_call: TRBV5-6
j_call: TRBJ1-1
cdr3_aa: CASSSVGGMNTEAFF

v_call: TRBV9
j_call: TRBJ1-2
cdr3_aa: CASSPLPGQGLGGYTF

v_call: TRBV28
j_call: TRBJ2-5
cdr3_aa: CASSLWGGDRRQETQYF

v_call: TRBV3-1
j_call: TRBJ2-1
cdr3_aa: CASSQATLAAMNNEQFF

v_call: TRBV7-2
j_call: TRBJ2-1
cdr3_aa: CASSLEAGGVHEQFF

v_call: TRBV29-1
j_call: TRBJ2-7
cdr3_aa: CSVEAAGGRYEQYF

v_call: TRBV7-2
j_call: TRBJ2-2
cdr3_aa: CASSLDWGPTGELFF

v_call: TRBV2
j_call: TRBJ2-3
cdr3_aa: CASSESGGTQYF

v_call: TRBV9
j_call: TRBJ2-5
cdr3_aa: CASSVAPEVGETQYF

v_call: TRBV3-1
j_call: TRBJ2-3
cdr3_aa: CASSRAPAKRGGTDTQYF

v_call: TRBV29-1
j_call: TRBJ1-5
cdr3_aa: CSVYTPGGGQPQHF

v_call: TRBV25-1
j_call: TRBJ2-5
cdr3_aa: CASSEWAIREETQYF

v_call: TRBV6-5
j_call: TRBJ1-5
cdr3_aa: CASSYSGGRLQPQHF

v_call: TRBV5-8
j_call: TRBJ2-3
cdr3_aa: CASGTSGVRDTQYF

v_call: TRBV20-1
j_call: TRBJ2-7
cdr3_aa: CAGTGKYEQYF

v_call: TRBV5-1
j_call: TRBJ1-4
cdr3_aa: CASSLVGPEEKLFF

v_call: TRBV20-1
j_call: TRBJ2-7
cdr3_aa: CSARDRLRVREQYF

v_call: TRBV2
j_call: TRBJ2-1
cdr3_aa: CASSRQGDEQFF

v_call: TRBV28
j_call: TRBJ1-1
cdr3_aa: CASSLVGAPTMNTEAFF

v_call: TRBV20-1
j_call: TRBJ2-7
cdr3_aa: CSARDGFRGSSYEQYF

v_call: TRBV7-3
j_call: TRBJ1-4
cdr3_aa: CASSDLSGYTNEKLFF

v_call: TRBV7-2
j_call: TRBJ2-7
cdr3_aa: CASSPAGTGDSYEQYF

v_call: TRBV30
j_call: TRBJ2-2
cdr3_aa: CAWKAGRVAGELFF

v_call: TRBV5-1
j_call: TRBJ1-6
cdr3_aa: CASSLKGQGDSPLHF

v_call: TRBV15
j_call: TRBJ2-3
cdr3_aa: CATSRDSRAMTERTDTQYF

v_call: TRBV2
j_call: TRBJ1-4
cdr3_aa: CASSEHSGREKLFF

v_call: TRBV3-1
j_call: TRBJ2-1
cdr3_aa: CASSQDLSSEQFF

v_call: TRBV20-1
j_call: TRBJ1-6
cdr3_aa: CSARDRRQSASPLHF

v_call: TRBV19
j_call: TRBJ2-4
cdr3_aa: CACSSGQWKVKNIQYF

v_call: TRBV12-3/TRBV12-4
j_call: TRBJ1-1
cdr3_aa: CASRHRVSTEAFF

v_call: TRBV28
j_call: TRBJ2-7
cdr3_aa: CASSLGTRSYEQYF

v_call: TRBV20-1
j_call: TRBJ2-4
cdr3_aa: CSAGSGKDAKNIQYF

v_call: TRBV7-3
j_call: TRBJ2-3
cdr3_aa: CASSSGGALDTQYF

v_call: TRBV12-3/TRBV12-4
j_call: TRBJ2-5
cdr3_aa: CASTRDNRETQYF

v_call: TRBV20-1
j_call: TRBJ1-2
cdr3_aa: CSARDVTGRVDGYTF

v_call: TRBV5-1
j_call: TRBJ1-6
cdr3_aa: CASSSAGTDNSPLHF

v_call: TRBV28
j_call: TRBJ2-7
cdr3_aa: CASSLATSGARRGDEQYF